This TCR beta chain was sequenced during a study of early T cells in non-severe SARS-CoV-2 infection (dated by TCRdb to 2020 to 2022). Background on the whole study: TCR sequencing used bulk RNA from unsorted whole blood, so alpha and beta chains could not be paired. What the work shows at the level of the full study, not this receptor alone: VDJdb matching was skewed toward anti-spike CD8 responses and likely underestimated virus-specific expansions by missing private and CD4 specificities.

Libraries were made using 5' RACE. Data came from a NextSeq 500. Unique molecular identifiers were attached to individual cDNA molecules in the TCR library protocol so that sequencing error and PCR bias could be corrected. Sequencing covered both TCR alpha and beta chains, and within each sample the abundances of alpha and beta sequences were tightly co-correlated. As for the authors' bioinformatics: Decombinator V4 was used to annotate TCR sequences for V gene, J gene and CDR3. TCRs were defined as expanded if a significant change between any two time points was detected under a Poisson model with p below 0.0001. TCR abundances were normalised to the total number of TCRs sequenced per sample and expressed as counts per million. MAIT TCRs were defined by TRAV1-2 paired with TRAJ12, TRAJ20 or TRAJ33, and iNKT TCRs by TRAV10 paired with TRAJ18. VDJdb, accessed 1 November 2021, was searched for CMV, EBV and SARS-CoV-2 annotated TCRs, excluding TCRs annotated for multiple antigens. The raw public reads went through TCRdb reprocessing: fastp at Q25, MiXCR clone calling, in-frame beta chains kept. Rows are combined by CDR3 protein, so each entry shows the most common genes and DNA. TCRdb, rather than the study authors, made the V and J calls. The sample profile shows tens of thousands of distinct CDR3 sequences; about 7.7% of them were found once. The ten most abundant clones make up roughly a tenth of the sample.

Looking up the germline V gene (reference sequence) yields CDR1 LNHDA and CDR2 SQIVND. The CDR3, cysteine through phenylalanine, is 15 amino acids long. Only the CDR3 DNA stays, 45 bases, in frame from base 1. V is pared back by 8 bases and J by 2 bases, with 16 bases lying between the germline termini. This clonotype turned up a few times. The antigen it recognizes is unknown. Base-call qualities are not available, and no considerably larger clone is one nucleotide away. The study was a case-control design nested within a healthcare worker cohort in London, UK, with weekly nasopharyngeal swab PCR tests and blood sampling. Healthcare workers were enrolled in the week of the UK lockdown, from 23 to 31 March 2020, and were followed every week for up to roughly 15 weeks.

This clonotype was sampled from an adult who was a healthcare worker with PCR-confirmed SARS-CoV-2 infection or an uninfected control (not recorded which). The receptor chain draws on TRBV19 and TRBJ2-1; the D element could tentatively be TRBD1 or TRBD2, as 5 bases agree for each. This specimen consisted of whole blood, obtained at baseline. The encoded CDR3 is CASGYRTRAYNEQFF. The DNA sequence is as follows: TGTGCCAGTGGTTACAGGACGAGGGCCTACAATGAGCAGTTCTTC.